The next 9 T cell receptor beta chains were all read from a single sample in a study of cytomegalovirus exposure and HLA in healthy donors. PCR involved 60 Vbeta and 13 Jbeta primers. TCRdb's copy holds only in-frame clones and misses some; the assay was immunoSEQ multiplex PCR. The sample has about 170,000 clones; around 86% are singletons. Sample: PBMCs. The receptors stem from a male donor in good health and CMV-seronegative.

To note about this clone: At one boundary the junction diverges from the germline segment, which might be a read error. The chain has TRBV6-1 and TRBJ1-5; the D gene is possibly TRBD1 (5 bases). The germline gives CDR1 MNHNS, CDR2 SASEGT. CDR3 length: 15 amino acids. The CDR3 protein is CAGSESKGLDQPQHF. The CDR3 bases are TGTGCCGGCAGTGAATCCAAGGGGCTTGATCAGCCCCAGCATTTT.

V gene TRBV4-1 combines with J gene TRBJ1-1; D might be TRBD1 (6 bases). The V end was cut by 0 bases, the J end by 6 bases, with 8 bases between. CDR3 length equals 13 residues. Germline lookup yields CDR1 MGHRA and CDR2 YSYEKL. CDR3 DNA sequence: TGCGCCAGCAGCCAAGAGTACAGGGCTGAAGCTTTCTTT. Encoded protein: CASSQEYRAEAFF.

The gene calls are TRBV5-4 and TRBJ2-3; D ambiguous. The CDR3 runs 15 residues. Trimming took off 0 bases at V and 0 bases at J, with 8 bases between the two ends. The V gene's germline CDR1 is SGHNT and CDR2 YYREEE (reference sequence). The CDR3 DNA reads TGTGCCAGCAGCTTGGATCTGTCTAGCACAGATACGCAGTATTTT. The encoded protein is CASSLDLSSTDTQYF.

As regards this clone: Additional DNA sequences in this sample encode the identical CDR3. The chain has TRBV4-2 and TRBJ2-7, with D possibly TRBD2 on 5 matching bases. The CDR3 loop spans 13 amino acids. V shed 1 base and J shed 4 bases, with 8 bases lying between them. Germline V gene lookup returns CDR1 LGHNA and CDR2 YNFKEQ. CDR3 sequence reads: CASSQASGYEQYF. CDR3 bases: TGTGCCAGCAGCCAAGCTTCGGGGTACGAGCAGTACTTC.

As DNA, the CDR3 is TGTGCCAGCAGCGCGGGACGGACTATGAACACTGAAGCTTTCTTT. Translation gives CASSAGRTMNTEAFF. V and J are TRBV9 and TRBJ1-1; D might be TRBD1 (5 bases). The CDR3 is 15 amino acids. With 3 bases removed from V and 0 bases from J, the gap between germline ends came to 12 bases. The germline V gene encodes CDR1 SGDLS and CDR2 YYNGEE. Full variable domain (outside the CDR3, taken from reference TRBV9 and TRBJ1-1): DSGVTQTPKHLITATGQRVTLRCSPRSGDLSVYWYQQSLDQGLQFLIQYYNGEERAKGNILERFSAQQFPDLHSELNLSSLELGDSALYFCASSAGRTMNTEAFFGQGTRLTVV.

The chain employs TRBV5-1 and TRBJ2-5; TRBD2 matches at 7 bases. Germline assignment: CDR1 SGHRS and CDR2 YFSETQ. The CDR3 length is 15 residues. Germline trimming cut 4 bases from V and 2 bases from J; bases unmatched to any gene: 8. CDR3 DNA: TGCGCCAGCAGCAGGTATCTCGGGGGGCAAGAGACCCAGTACTTC. It codes for CASSRYLGGQETQYF.

A single count supports this clone. The rearrangement links TRBV9 to TRBJ1-2, with 7 nucleotides matching TRBD1. V shed 0 bases and J 6 bases; nucleotides not matched to a gene: 8. The germline gives CDR1 SGDLS, CDR2 YYNGEE. The CDR3 is 15 amino acids. In nucleotides, the CDR3 is TGTGCCAGCAGCGTAGGACAGGGCACAGGCCATGGCTACACCTTC. Translating gives CASSVGQGTGHGYTF.

This rearrangement joins TRBV6-1 to TRBJ1-2, with D possibly TRBD1 on 6 matching bases. V gave up 10 bases and J gave up 4 bases, with 16 bases separating them. The CDR3 runs to 13 residues. Looked up from germline, CDR1 is MNHNS and CDR2 is SASEGT. The CDR3 DNA is TGTGCCATCCTCCGGGACACAACCTATGGCTACACCTTC. It specifies CAILRDTTYGYTF.

V is TRBV30 and J is TRBJ2-7; the match to TRBD1 covers 7 bases. Trimming took 6 bases from V and 2 from J; bases not matched to a gene: 4. The CDR3 extends over 12 amino acids. CDR1 and CDR2 (germline): GTSNPN, SVGIG (reference sequence). The CDR3 bases are TGTGCCTGTGACAGGGCAGCCTACGAGCAGTACTTC. Translated: CACDRAAYEQYF.